A single sample gave rise to the 6 T cell receptor beta chains below, sequenced in a study of T cell responses to AZD1222 COVID-19 vaccine. TCRdb's table, derived via immunoSEQ multiplex PCR, lists solely in-frame clones and lacks some. The data show over 120,000 clones, and the top ten clones hold around 2.4%. The sequenced material came from peripheral blood. Source of these receptors: an adult in good health.

V is TRBV4-2 and J is TRBJ1-2, with 10 bases aligning to TRBD1. The CDR3 has 18 residues. The V and J ends lost 0 bases and 4 bases, in that order; junction bases with no gene match: 11. Germline V gives CDR1 LGHNA, CDR2 YNFKEQ. The CDR3 DNA follows: TGTGCCAGCAGCCAAGATTCCGGGACAGGGGTTATTTTCTATGGCTACACCTTC. Its translation is CASSQDSGTGVIFYGYTF.

The genes are TRBV4-1 and TRBJ2-5, with TRBD2 identical over 10 bases. The CDR3 runs 15 residues. With 1 base clipped from V and 5 bases from J, the junction kept 4 bases outside the gene matches. The germline V gene has CDR1 MGHRA and CDR2 YSYEKL. The CDR3 sequence is CASSQGGTSVETQYF. The CDR3 DNA is TGCGCCAGCAGCCAAGGCGGGACTAGCGTCGAGACCCAGTACTTC.

This chain connects TRBV3-1 (or the pseudogene TRBV3-2) to TRBJ2-1; D unresolved. The CDR3 has 14 amino acids. CDR1 and CDR2 (germline): LGHDT, YNNKEL (reference sequence). V was trimmed by 2 bases and J by 16 bases, leaving 21 bases between them. DNA of the CDR3: TGTGCCAGCAGCCAAAATCGCGGTCGGCAGAATACTTTCTTC. This gives the protein CASSQNRGRQNTFF.

The chain has TRBV9 and TRBJ2-3; weak D call: TRBD1 (6 bases). Germline-derived CDR1 and CDR2 are SGDLS and YYNGEE. There are 14 residues in the CDR3. V was shortened by 3 bases and J by 4 bases, with 12 bases between the two germline ends. This CDR3 is CASSASTGPDTQYF. The CDR3 coding sequence is TGTGCCAGCAGCGCCTCAACAGGGCCAGATACGCAGTATTTT.

This chain connects TRBV12-3 or TRBV12-4 to TRBJ1-2; tentative D call: TRBD1 (5 bases). The length of the CDR3 is 12 residues. The germline V and J ends were trimmed by 5 bases and 8 bases, with 12 bases remaining between them. This CDR3 reads CASSPRAEGYTF. The CDR3 DNA reads as TGTGCCAGCAGTCCCAGGGCGGAGGGCTACACCTTC.

The chain carries TRBV18 and TRBJ2-2; 10 nucleotides align to TRBD2. Trimming removed 1 base from V and 3 bases from J; junction bases left unmatched: 2. The length of the CDR3 is 16 residues. CDR1 and CDR2 from the germline V gene are KGHSH and LQKENI. This CDR3 is CASSPQLAGDTGELFF. Here the CDR3 DNA reads TGTGCCAGCTCACCACAGCTAGCGGGGGACACCGGGGAGCTGTTTTTT.